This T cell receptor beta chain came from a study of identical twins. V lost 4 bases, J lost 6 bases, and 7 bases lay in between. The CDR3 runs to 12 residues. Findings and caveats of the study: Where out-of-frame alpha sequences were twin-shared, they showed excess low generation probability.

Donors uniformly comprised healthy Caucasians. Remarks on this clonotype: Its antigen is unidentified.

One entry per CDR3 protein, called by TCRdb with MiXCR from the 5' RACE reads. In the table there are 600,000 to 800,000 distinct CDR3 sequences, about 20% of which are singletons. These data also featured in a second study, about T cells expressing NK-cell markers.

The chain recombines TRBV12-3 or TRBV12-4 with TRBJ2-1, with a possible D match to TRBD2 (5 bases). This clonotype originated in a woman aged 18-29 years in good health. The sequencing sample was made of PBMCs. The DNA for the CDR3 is TGTGCCAGCAGTTGGACTCTCAATGAGCAGTTCTTC. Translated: CASSWTLNEQFF.